The 3 T cell receptor beta chains below all came from one sample that was sequenced in a study of T cells after yellow fever vaccination. TCRdb called the 5' RACE reads again in MiXCR, with one record for every CDR3 protein. This sample has hundreds of thousands of distinct CDR3 sequences, with 10% to 15% found just once. Material: PBMCs, obtained on the day of the yellow fever booster vaccination. These receptors were obtained from a man aged 30 to 39 who received the YFV17D yellow fever vaccine.

This clonotype came up a few times. The chain joins TRBV29-1 to TRBJ1-2; D gene ambiguous. This CDR3 comprises 10 residues. V lost 2 bases to trimming and J lost 10 bases, with 8 bases between them. From germline, CDR1 is SQVTM and CDR2 ANQGSEA. CDR3 sequence: CSVERHHYTF. CDR3 nucleotide sequence: TGCAGCGTTGAAAGACATCACTACACCTTC.

This sequence joins TRBV7-2 and TRBJ2-7, with TRBD2 matching 11 bases. This CDR3 has 16 residues. Germline V gene data show CDR1 as SGHTA and CDR2 as FQGNSA. V dropped 2 bases and J dropped 2; count of bases not matched to a gene: 5. CDR3 residues: CASSLTYSGRAYEQYF. The DNA for the CDR3 is TGTGCCAGCAGCTTAACTTATAGCGGGAGGGCCTACGAGCAGTACTTC.

This clonotype was recorded a few times. The CDR3 loop is CSVEGPGTPGMNTEAFF. CDR3 in DNA: TGCAGCGTTGAAGGCCCCGGGACACCCGGCATGAACACTGAAGCTTTCTTT. The chain is built from TRBV29-1 and TRBJ1-1; perhaps TRBD1 as D (6 bases). Per the germline V gene, CDR1 is SQVTM and CDR2 is ANQGSEA. The CDR3 loop spans 17 amino acids. The V end was cut by 1 base, the J end by 0 bases, with 18 bases between.